This TCR beta chain was documented in a study of blood T cell repertoires in COVID-19. Using immunoSEQ multiplex PCR, the repertoire was profiled, and TCRdb retains in-frame clones only, with some absent. The data show about 53,000 clones, approximately 84% seen once. The CDR3 is 15 amino acids. Trimming pared 2 bases from V and 0 bases from J, leaving 10 bases between. CDR1 and CDR2 from the germline V gene are SGHRS and YFSETQ. Sequenced: peripheral blood. The rearrangement uses TRBV5-1 and TRBJ2-3; tentatively, D is TRBD2 (6 bases). The sequence derives from a human donor in a cohort sampled during active COVID-19. In nucleotides, the CDR3 is TGCGCCAGCAGCTTCTTAGCGGCTAGCACAGATACGCAGTATTTT. As protein: CASSFLAASTDTQYF.